This T cell receptor (beta chain) emerged from a study of blood T cells in healthy people across ages. V shed 0 bases and J shed 0 bases, with 6 bases lying between them. This CDR3 has 14 amino acids. CDR1 and CDR2 from the germline V gene are GTSNPN and SVGIG (reference sequence). In terms of origin and age, donors were healthy Caucasian individuals from Russia aged about 6 to 90. Study findings and constraints: Estimated diversity across one million T cells was deemed an underestimate. More naive CD4+ cells and higher diversity were found in long-lived than in aged donors.

The second PCR ran roughly 7 to 12 cycles with a sample-barcoded 5' primer and J-beta primers. One entry per CDR3 protein, called by TCRdb with MiXCR from the 5' RACE reads. In the table there are some 560,000 distinct CDR3 sequences, about 28% of which are singletons. In its sample, this clonotype was seen a few times. Its target is unknown. These data were also filed under a second study, of T cells of mothers and their children. From that paper: Related and unrelated pairs show similar thymic shaping of TCR recombination output.

This clonotype was sampled from a boy between 2 and 10 years old in good health. This rearrangement joins TRBV30 to TRBJ2-1; D gene unclear. The specimen was blood. This CDR3 reads CAWSVGGSYNEQFF. Written as DNA, the CDR3 is TGTGCCTGGAGTGTTGGTGGCTCCTACAATGAGCAGTTCTTC.